This TCR beta chain was documented in a study of T-cell memory formation after mild COVID-19. In its sample, this clonotype was seen many times. Its cognate antigen is unknown. Study-wide results and caveats: Clones contracting across day 15 to 85 had a balanced CD4/CD8 profile; later expanding clones leaned CD4+. Among contracting clones, CD4+ were mainly CM/EM and CD8+ enriched in EMRA.

V dropped 5 bases and J dropped 5 bases, with 9 bases sitting between them. The length of the CDR3 is 12 residues. Via MiXCR, TCRdb re-called the 5' RACE reads, giving one row per CDR3 protein. Here the sample spans a few hundred thousand distinct CDR3 sequences, over 7% being singletons. This clonotype was obtained from a young man who had mild COVID-19 (a few samples of this study predate the infection). Cell type and time point are not known. The chain joins TRBV12-3 or TRBV12-4 to TRBJ2-5, with D tentatively TRBD1 or TRBD2 (5 bases each). Sequencing input: PBMCs or a T cell subset sorted from them (not recorded which). CDR3 amino acids: CASSGTWETQYF. The CDR3 nucleotides read TGTGCCAGCAGTGGGACGTGGGAGACCCAGTACTTC.